This record looks at one TCR beta chain sequence and its context. Its target is unknown. Repertoires were generated with immunoSEQ multiplex PCR, while TCRdb's copy carries only in-frame clones and drops some. The table has about 2.4 million clones, roughly nine tenths seen once; the top ten hold 0.11% to 0.15%. These data come from a study of shared clonotypes between healthy human individuals. Background on the study: Three CD4 naive, three CD4 memory, two CD8 naive and one CD8 memory plate were used per donor.

This CDR3 contains 16 residues. The V segment lost 3 bases and the J segment 1 base; nucleotides outside the gene matches: 5. The germline V gene encodes CDR1 SGHNT and CDR2 YYREEE (reference sequence). Study outcomes and limitations: An expected dependence of interdonor clonotype sharing on sequencing depth was noted. Memory subsets generally showed lower estimated richness than naive subsets. Non-shared clonotypes displayed generation probabilities falling below those of clonotypes present in all four donors.

The chain joins TRBV5-4 to TRBJ2-3, with 10 nucleotides matching TRBD2. Sequencing was performed on naive CD4+ T cells sorted from blood. Subset of the sample: CD45RA+ positively selected. This sequence originates from a man aged 18 to 30 in good health. In DNA form, the CDR3 reads TGTGCCAGCAGCTCACCCCTAGCGGGGGGCACAGATACGCAGTATTTT. It specifies CASSSPLAGGTDTQYF.